This T cell receptor (beta chain) was sequenced during a study of T cell repertoires in cytomegalovirus infection (dated by TCRdb to about 2019). At the level of the whole study: The HLA type of each donor mattered for the analysis, because public TCR beta signatures pointed to carriage of CMV infection along with the matching HLA type.

The germline V gene specifies SQVTM as CDR1 and ANQGSEA as CDR2. Reading from cysteine to phenylalanine, the CDR3 counts 13 amino acids. CDR3 DNA is the only sequence kept; it has 39 bases, read in frame from the first base. V ends up 7 bases short and J 3 bases short, with an unmatched junction base count of 7. Reads for this sample came from an Illumina HiSeq 1500. Through fastp at Q25 and MiXCR, TCRdb rebuilt clones from the public reads, retaining in-frame beta chains. Each CDR3 protein appears once, grouped with its most common genes and DNA. For this sample there are 170,000 or so distinct CDR3 sequences; approximately 17% appear just once. The top ten clones comprise under 30% of the sample. This clonotype turned up a few times. Its antigen target is currently unknown. Qualities for individual bases were not recorded, and no much larger clone is one base off. Results the study describes overall, beyond this receptor: The ex vivo response was dominated by HLA-C-restricted CMV-specific TCR beta clonotypes, which also provided the single most frequent clonotype in two of eight donors. In both this cohort and an independent cohort of more than 350 donors, the cumulative frequency of public TCR beta family members distinguished carriers of CMV infection plus the relevant HLA type.

The sequence came from a human donor in good health (CMV status not recorded). Some clones in this sample may be carry-over from other donors' samples. The rearrangement combines TRBV29-1 with TRBJ2-7, and 9 junctional nucleotides match TRBD1. The sample comprised CD8+ T cells from PBMCs. The nucleotide sequence is TGCAGCGCCGAAGGGACAGGGAGCTACGAGCAGTACTTC. Its amino acids are CSAEGTGSYEQYF.